This record looks at one TCR beta chain sequence and its context. Its antigen is currently unknown. Germline V gene sequence: CDR1 LGHNA, CDR2 YSLEER. The CDR3 consists of 14 residues. V was cut by 0 bases and J by 7 bases, with 10 bases left in between. This specimen comes from a study of T cell repertoires in cytomegalovirus infection. TCRdb fed the reads into MiXCR, producing one record per CDR3 protein. The sample holds a few hundred thousand distinct CDR3 sequences, around 20% seen once. The source of this sequence is a human donor in good health (CMV status not recorded). Some clones in this sample may be carry-over from other donors' samples. This sample comprised cultured PBMCs, obtained from culture after CMV antigen stimulation. The chain combines TRBV4-3 with TRBJ1-5, with D possibly TRBD1 on 5 matching bases. The chain's CDR3 is CASSQEQVGQPQHF. The DNA for the CDR3 is TGCGCCAGCAGCCAAGAACAGGTCGGGCAGCCCCAGCATTTT.